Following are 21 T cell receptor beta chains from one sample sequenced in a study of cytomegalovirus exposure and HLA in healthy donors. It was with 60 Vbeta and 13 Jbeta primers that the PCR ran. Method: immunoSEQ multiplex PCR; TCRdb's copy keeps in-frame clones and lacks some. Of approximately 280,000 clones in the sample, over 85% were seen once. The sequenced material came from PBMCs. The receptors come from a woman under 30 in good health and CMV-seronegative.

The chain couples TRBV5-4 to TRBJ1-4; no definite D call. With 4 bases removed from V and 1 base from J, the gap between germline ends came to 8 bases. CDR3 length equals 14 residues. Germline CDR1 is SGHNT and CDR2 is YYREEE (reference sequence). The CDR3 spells CASSQQLTNEKLFF. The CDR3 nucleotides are TGTGCCAGCAGCCAACAATTAACTAATGAAAAACTGTTTTTT.

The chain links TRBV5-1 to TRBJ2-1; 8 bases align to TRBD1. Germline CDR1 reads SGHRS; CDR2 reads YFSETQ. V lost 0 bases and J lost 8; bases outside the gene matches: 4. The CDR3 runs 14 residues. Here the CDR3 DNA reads TGCGCCAGCAGCTTGGGGACAGGGTTGTATGAGCAGTTCTTC. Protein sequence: CASSLGTGLYEQFF.

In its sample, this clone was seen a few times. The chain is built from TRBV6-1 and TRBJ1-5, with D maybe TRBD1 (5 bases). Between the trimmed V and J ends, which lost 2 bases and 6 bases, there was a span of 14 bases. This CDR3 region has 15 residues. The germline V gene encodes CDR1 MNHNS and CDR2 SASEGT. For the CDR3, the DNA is TGTGCCAGCAGTGAAAATAGGAGGGGAGGTCAGCCCCAGCATTTT. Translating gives CASSENRRGGQPQHF.

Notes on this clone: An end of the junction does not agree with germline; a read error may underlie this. This chain's CDR3 is CSVGSDRRIF. In DNA, the CDR3 is TGCAGCGTTGGAAGTGACAGGAGGATCTTC. The chain links TRBV29-1 to TRBJ2-1; the D gene is possibly TRBD1 (6 bases). The CDR3 consists of 10 residues. From germline, CDR1 is SQVTM and CDR2 ANQGSEA.

CDR3: CASSPRRGGGAPGEQFF. DNA for the CDR3: TGTGCCAGCAGCCCTCGGAGAGGCGGGGGGGCTCCTGGTGAGCAGTTCTTC. The V and J genes are TRBV9 and TRBJ2-1; TRBD2 matches at 9 bases. The CDR3 totals 17 residues. Germline V gives CDR1 SGDLS, CDR2 YYNGEE. V shed 4 bases, J shed 9 bases, and the junction held 17 bases outside the gene matches.

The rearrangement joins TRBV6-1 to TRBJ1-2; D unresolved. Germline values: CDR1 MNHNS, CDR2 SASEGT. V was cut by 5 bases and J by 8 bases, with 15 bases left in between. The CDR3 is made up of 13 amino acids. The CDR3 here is CASSTGSLWGYTF. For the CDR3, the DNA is TGTGCCAGCAGTACCGGGTCGCTGTGGGGCTACACCTTC.

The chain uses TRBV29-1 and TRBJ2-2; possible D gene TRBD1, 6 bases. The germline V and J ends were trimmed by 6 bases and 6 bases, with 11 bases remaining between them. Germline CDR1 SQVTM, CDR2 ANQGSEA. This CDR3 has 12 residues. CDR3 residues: CSVEQGPGELFF. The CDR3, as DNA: TGCAGCGTAGAACAGGGTCCCGGGGAGCTGTTTTTT.

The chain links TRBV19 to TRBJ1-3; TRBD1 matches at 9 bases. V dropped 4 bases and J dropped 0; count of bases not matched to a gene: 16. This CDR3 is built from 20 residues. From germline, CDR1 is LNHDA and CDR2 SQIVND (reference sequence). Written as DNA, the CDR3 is TGTGCCAGTAGTAAACCTCCTCGGACAGGGGCTACTTTCTCTGGAAACACCATATATTTT. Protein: CASSKPPRTGATFSGNTIYF.

The CDR3 spells CASSVGRGPPEGQFF. The CDR3 DNA is TGTGCCAGCAGCGTAGGCAGGGGTCCACCCGAGGGGCAGTTCTTC. The V gene is TRBV9, the J gene TRBJ2-1; D is possibly TRBD1 (6 bases). The CDR3 totals 15 residues. V was clipped by 0 bases and J by 12 bases, with 19 bases between them. CDR1 and CDR2 from the germline V gene are SGDLS and YYNGEE.

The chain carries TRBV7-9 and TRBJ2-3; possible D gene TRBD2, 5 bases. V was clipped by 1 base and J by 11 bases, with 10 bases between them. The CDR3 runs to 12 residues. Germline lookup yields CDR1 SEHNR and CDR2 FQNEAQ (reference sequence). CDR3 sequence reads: CASSLGGLEQYF. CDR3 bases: TGTGCCAGCAGCTTAGGAGGGTTGGAGCAGTATTTT.

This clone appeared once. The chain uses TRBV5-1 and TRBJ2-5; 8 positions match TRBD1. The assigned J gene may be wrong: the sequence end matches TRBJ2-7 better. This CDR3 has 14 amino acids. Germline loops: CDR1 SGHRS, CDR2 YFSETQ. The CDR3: CASSRGQVHYEQYF. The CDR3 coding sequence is TGCGCCAGCAGCCGGGGACAGGTCCACTACGAGCAGTACTTC.

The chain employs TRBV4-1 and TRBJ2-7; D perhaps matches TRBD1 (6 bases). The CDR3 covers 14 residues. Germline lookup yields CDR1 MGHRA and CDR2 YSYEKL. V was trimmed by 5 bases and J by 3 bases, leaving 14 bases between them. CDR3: CASSDRSSRYEQYF. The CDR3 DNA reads TGCGCCAGCAGCGACAGGAGTTCACGCTACGAGCAGTACTTC.

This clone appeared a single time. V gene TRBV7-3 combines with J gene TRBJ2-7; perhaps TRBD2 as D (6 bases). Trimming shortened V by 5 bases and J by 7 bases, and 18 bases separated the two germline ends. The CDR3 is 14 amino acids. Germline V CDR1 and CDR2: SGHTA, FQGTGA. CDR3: CASSPAGKAGEQYF. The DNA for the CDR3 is TGTGCCAGCAGCCCCGCGGGGAAGGCCGGGGAGCAGTACTTC.

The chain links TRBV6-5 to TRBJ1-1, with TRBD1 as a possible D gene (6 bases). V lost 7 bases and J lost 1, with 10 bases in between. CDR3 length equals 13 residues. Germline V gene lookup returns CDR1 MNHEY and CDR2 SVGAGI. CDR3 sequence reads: CASKTQGNTEAFF. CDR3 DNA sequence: TGTGCCAGCAAAACACAGGGGAACACTGAAGCTTTCTTT.

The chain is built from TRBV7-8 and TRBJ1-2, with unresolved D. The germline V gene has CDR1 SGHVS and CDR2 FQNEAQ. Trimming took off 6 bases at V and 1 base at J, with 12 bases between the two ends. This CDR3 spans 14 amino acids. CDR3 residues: CASSPLVFNYGYTF. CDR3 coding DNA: TGTGCCAGCAGTCCCTTAGTCTTTAACTATGGCTACACCTTC.

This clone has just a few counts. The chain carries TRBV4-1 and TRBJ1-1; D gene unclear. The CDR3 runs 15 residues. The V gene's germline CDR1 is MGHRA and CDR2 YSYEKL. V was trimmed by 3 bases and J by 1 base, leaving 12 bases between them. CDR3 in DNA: TGCGCCAGCAGCCACAAGCCGGAGGCGAACACTGAAGCTTTCTTT. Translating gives CASSHKPEANTEAFF.

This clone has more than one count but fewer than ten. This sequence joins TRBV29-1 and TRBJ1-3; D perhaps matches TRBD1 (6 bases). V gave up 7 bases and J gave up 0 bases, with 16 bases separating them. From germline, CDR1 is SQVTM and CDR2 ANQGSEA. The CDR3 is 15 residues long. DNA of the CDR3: TGCAGCGCCGAGGACAGCAACAACTCTGGAAACACCATATATTTT. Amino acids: CSAEDSNNSGNTIYF.

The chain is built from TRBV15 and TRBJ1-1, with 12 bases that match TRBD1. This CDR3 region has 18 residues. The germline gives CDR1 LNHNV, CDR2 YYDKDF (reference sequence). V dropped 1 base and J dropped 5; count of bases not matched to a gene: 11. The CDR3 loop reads CATSRVGTGGPGLTEAFF. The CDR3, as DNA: TGTGCCACCAGCAGAGTTGGGACAGGGGGCCCCGGGTTAACTGAAGCTTTCTTT.

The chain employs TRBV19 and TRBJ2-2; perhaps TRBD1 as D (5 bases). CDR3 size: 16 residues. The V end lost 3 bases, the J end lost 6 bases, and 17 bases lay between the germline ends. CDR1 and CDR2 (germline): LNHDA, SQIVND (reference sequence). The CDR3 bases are TGTGCCAGTAGTATGGTTGCAGGGAAAGAGGCCGGGGAGCTGTTTTTT. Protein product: CASSMVAGKEAGELFF. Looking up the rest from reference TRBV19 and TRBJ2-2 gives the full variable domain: DGGITQSPKYLFRKEGQNVTLSCEQNLNHDAMYWYRQDPGQGLRLIYYSQIVNDFQKGDIAEGYSVSREKKESFPLTVTSAQKNPTAFYLCASSMVAGKEAGELFFGEGSRLTVL.

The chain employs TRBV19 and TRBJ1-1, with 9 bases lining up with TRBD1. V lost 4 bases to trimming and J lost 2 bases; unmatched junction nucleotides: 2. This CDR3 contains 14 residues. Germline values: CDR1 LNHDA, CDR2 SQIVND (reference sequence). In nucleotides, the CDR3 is TGTGCCAGTAGTAGGACAGGGGCCAACACTGAAGCTTTCTTT. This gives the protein CASSRTGANTEAFF.

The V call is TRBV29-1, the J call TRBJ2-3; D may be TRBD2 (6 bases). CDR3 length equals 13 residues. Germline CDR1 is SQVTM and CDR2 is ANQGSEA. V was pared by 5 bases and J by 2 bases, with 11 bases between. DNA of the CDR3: TGCAGCGTTCTTAGCGGAAACACAGATACGCAGTATTTT. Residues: CSVLSGNTDTQYF.